The 10 T cell receptor beta chains below all came from one sample that was sequenced in a study of persistence of HIV-infected CD4 T cells. This nonspecific control used anti-CD3/anti-CD28 bead stimulation of CD4+ T cells. Responding CD4+ T cells were sorted by upregulation of both CD40 ligand and CD69. The immunoSEQ assay was version 4, run in survey mode. TCRdb's copy holds only in-frame clones and misses some; the assay was immunoSEQ multiplex PCR. This sample yields 40,000 to 45,000 clones, of which more than 80% are seen a single time; approximately 1% belongs to the top ten. Antigens for these TCRs are unknown. The source was CD4+ T cells sorted from PBMCs after approximately 18-hour stimulation, collected from a patient who received antiretroviral therapy. These receptors came from an adult man with HIV who was CMV-seropositive.

This chain links TRBV24-1 with TRBJ1-5, with a weak D call TRBD1 (5 bases). Germline CDR1 KGHDR, CDR2 SFDVKD. This CDR3 spans 15 amino acids. V shed 10 bases and J shed 6 bases, with 21 bases lying between them. CDR3 protein: CATRDTGAGGQPQHF. CDR3 in DNA: TGTGCCACGAGAGACACAGGCGCCGGGGGTCAGCCCCAGCATTTT.

The genes are TRBV12-5 and TRBJ2-3; no clear D gene. Germline V gene lookup returns CDR1 LGHNT and CDR2 FRNRAP. The CDR3 spans 11 residues. V was clipped by 5 bases and J by 5 bases, with 5 bases between them. Here the CDR3 reads CASGPKDTQYF. CDR3 nucleotide sequence: TGTGCTAGTGGTCCGAAAGATACGCAGTATTTT.

The gene calls are TRBV19 and TRBJ1-3, with 8 positions matching TRBD1. The CDR3 covers 14 residues. V lost 6 bases, J lost 4 bases, and 5 bases stayed unmatched. CDR1 is LNHDA, CDR2 SQIVND, per germline (reference sequence). For the CDR3, the DNA is TGTGCCAGTAGCCAGGGGGCGCGGGGAAACACCATATATTTT. This codes for CASSQGARGNTIYF.

The chain couples TRBV6-5 to TRBJ1-4, with D uncertain. The germline CDR1 and CDR2 sequences are MNHEY and SVGAGI. The CDR3 spans 16 residues. Trimming shortened V by 0 bases and J by 5 bases, and 13 bases separated the two germline ends. In DNA form, the CDR3 reads TGTGCCAGCAGTTACTCACATAAGGCCACCAATGAAAAACTGTTTTTT. This encodes CASSYSHKATNEKLFF.

This clone occurred once. V and J are TRBV7-2 and TRBJ1-5; D not certain. The CDR3 extends over 13 amino acids. Trimming pared 3 bases from V and 1 base from J, leaving 4 bases between. Germline V CDR1 and CDR2: SGHTA, FQGNSA. The CDR3 loop reads CASSFRSNQPQHF. The CDR3, as DNA: TGTGCCAGCAGCTTCAGGAGCAATCAGCCCCAGCATTTT.

The chain couples TRBV18 to TRBJ1-1; D may be TRBD1 (5 bases). V lost 2 bases and J 7 bases, leaving 17 bases between the germline ends. Germline values: CDR1 KGHSH, CDR2 LQKENI. The CDR3 runs to 15 residues. The DNA for the CDR3 is TGTGCCAGCTCACCAGGGCAGGGCGGTGGTTTTGAAGCTTTCTTT. It is translated as CASSPGQGGGFEAFF.

V usage is TRBV6-5 and J usage is TRBJ1-1; tentatively, D is TRBD1 (5 bases). The V end was cut by 7 bases, the J end by 1 base, with 13 bases between. CDR1 MNHEY and CDR2 SVGAGI come from the germline V gene. The CDR3 contains 14 residues. CDR3 DNA sequence: TGTGCCAGCACAAGGGGCGCCACGAACACTGAAGCTTTCTTT. This gives the protein CASTRGATNTEAFF.

This chain connects TRBV28 to TRBJ2-3, with D possibly matching TRBD1 (5 bases). Germline V gene lookup returns CDR1 MDHEN and CDR2 SYDVKM. V lost 3 bases and J lost 1, with 11 bases in between. This CDR3 contains 15 residues. CDR3: CASSLGLVGTDTQYF. Here the CDR3 DNA reads TGTGCCAGCAGTTTGGGGCTAGTCGGCACAGATACGCAGTATTTT. The entire variable domain, with the rest obtained from reference TRBV28 and TRBJ2-3, is as follows: DVKVTQSSRYLVKRTGEKVFLECVQDMDHENMFWYRQDPGLGLRLIYFSYDVKMKEKGDIPEGYSVSREKKERFSLILESASTNQTSMYLCASSLGLVGTDTQYFGPGTRLTVL.

The gene calls are TRBV9 and TRBJ1-3; D is possibly TRBD1 (5 bases). This CDR3 comprises 17 residues. V was pared by 0 bases and J by 2 bases, with 15 bases between. Germline lookup yields CDR1 SGDLS and CDR2 YYNGEE. The CDR3 loop is CASSVGRSQGAGNTIYF. The CDR3 nucleotides read TGTGCCAGCAGCGTAGGAAGGAGTCAGGGCGCTGGAAACACCATATATTTT.

The chain carries TRBV12-1 and TRBJ2-3. TRBV12-1 is shown as a pseudogene. The CDR3 covers 15 residues. Here the CDR3 DNA reads TGTGCCAGCAGCTTTGCGAGATGGGGGTGGGATACGCAGTATTTT. This gives the protein CASSFARWGWDTQYF.